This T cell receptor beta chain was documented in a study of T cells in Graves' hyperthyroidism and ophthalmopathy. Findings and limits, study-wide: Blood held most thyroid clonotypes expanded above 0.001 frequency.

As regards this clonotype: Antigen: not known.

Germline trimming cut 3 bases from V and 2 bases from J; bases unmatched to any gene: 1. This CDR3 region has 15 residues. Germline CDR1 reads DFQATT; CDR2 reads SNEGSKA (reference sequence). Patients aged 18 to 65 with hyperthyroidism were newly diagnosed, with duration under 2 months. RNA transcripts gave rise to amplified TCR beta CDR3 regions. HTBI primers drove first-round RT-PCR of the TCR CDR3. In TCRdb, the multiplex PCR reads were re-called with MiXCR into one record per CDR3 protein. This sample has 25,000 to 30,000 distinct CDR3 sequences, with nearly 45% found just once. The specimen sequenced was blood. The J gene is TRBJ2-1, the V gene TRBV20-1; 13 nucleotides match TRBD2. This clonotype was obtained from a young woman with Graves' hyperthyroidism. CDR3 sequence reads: CSASGLAGAYNEQFF. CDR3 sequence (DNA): TGCAGTGCTAGTGGACTAGCGGGAGCCTACAATGAGCAGTTCTTC.